This T cell receptor beta chain stems from a study of T cells in Graves' hyperthyroidism and ophthalmopathy. Study-level information: Peripheral blood was obtained at initial diagnosis, preceding any treatment.

About this clonotype itself: The antigen remains undetermined.

RNA transcripts gave rise to amplified TCR beta CDR3 regions. RT-PCR in the first round (using the HTBI primer set) targeted the TCR CDR3. In TCRdb, the multiplex PCR reads were re-called with MiXCR into one record per CDR3 protein. Found here are around 97,000 distinct CDR3 sequences, approximately 48% of them singletons; the top ten hold about 25%. The study's findings and limits: A model of 13 V-J features distinguished ophthalmopathy from stable hyperthyroidism.

Not enrolled were patients with uncontrolled infection, other autoimmune disease, pregnancy or lactation. Orbital computed tomography, thyroid ultrasound, serum thyroxine and TRAb, and clinical symptoms together informed the diagnoses. The ends were cut back, 1 base at V and 10 bases at J, with 22 bases in the middle. Germline V CDR1 and CDR2: LNHNV, YYDKDF (reference sequence). CDR3 length equals 16 residues. What was sequenced was blood. The genes are TRBV15 and TRBJ1-1; tentative D call: TRBD1 (5 bases). This TCR was recovered from a middle-aged man with Graves' hyperthyroidism. The CDR3 region has the DNA TGTGCCACCAGCAGAGTAGGGGTGGAGAGACCAACTTTAGCTTTCTTT. Its translation is CATSRVGVERPTLAFF.